The 18 T cell receptor beta chains below all came from one sample that was sequenced in a study of shared clonotypes between healthy human individuals. The repertoire was sequenced with immunoSEQ multiplex PCR; TCRdb's copy has only in-frame clones and lacks some. In the table there are some 2 million clones, 85% to 95% of which are singletons. Sequencing used naive CD4+ T cells sorted from blood. This sample's subset: CD45RA+ positively selected. These receptors originate from a man younger than 35 in good health.

This chain connects TRBV18 to TRBJ1-1; no definite D call. V lost 6 bases and J 3 bases, leaving 11 bases between the germline ends. The CDR3 totals 13 residues. Germline V gene lookup returns CDR1 KGHSH and CDR2 LQKENI. DNA for the CDR3: TGTGCCAGCTCGGACGGGATTTACACTGAAGCTTTCTTT. This encodes CASSDGIYTEAFF.

V and J are TRBV9 and TRBJ2-2; TRBD1 matches 8 bases. The V gene end was trimmed by 3 bases and the J gene end by 1 base; junction bases not matched to a gene: 8. CDR3 length: 17 residues. Per the germline V gene, CDR1 is SGDLS and CDR2 is YYNGEE. CDR3 coding DNA: TGTGCCAGCAGCGCCCTAGGACAGGGAGGGAACACCGGGGAGCTGTTTTTT. Translating it yields CASSALGQGGNTGELFF.

This chain links TRBV2 with TRBJ1-6; possible D gene TRBD1, 6 bases. Germline assignment: CDR1 SNHLY and CDR2 FYNNEI. The CDR3 is 17 amino acids. Trimming took off 2 bases at V and 3 bases at J, with 14 bases between the two ends. In DNA, the CDR3 is TGTGCCAGCAGTGAACAGGGGCGGGTAGGCTATAATTCACCCCTCCACTTT. This translates into CASSEQGRVGYNSPLHF.

The chain has TRBV6-5 and TRBJ2-2, with D perhaps being TRBD1 or TRBD2 (5 bases each). Germline CDR1 reads MNHEY; CDR2 reads SVGAGI. V was shortened by 5 bases and J by 5 bases, with 9 bases between the two germline ends. The CDR3 is made up of 13 amino acids. The CDR3 reads CASSMGPTGELFF. The CDR3 region has the DNA TGTGCCAGCAGTATGGGACCTACCGGGGAGCTGTTTTTT.

A remark on this clone: This CDR3 is also generated by other DNA sequences in the sample. Written as DNA, the CDR3 is TGTGCCAGCAGCCCGGCTGGGCAGGTCTACGAGCAGTACTTC. As protein: CASSPAGQVYEQYF. V gene TRBV28 combines with J gene TRBJ2-7; D gene ambiguous. Germline values: CDR1 MDHEN, CDR2 SYDVKM. The CDR3 length is 14 residues. V was trimmed by 6 bases and J by 3 bases, leaving 15 bases between them. The complete variable domain, with remaining parts taken from reference TRBV28 and TRBJ2-7, reads DVKVTQSSRYLVKRTGEKVFLECVQDMDHENMFWYRQDPGLGLRLIYFSYDVKMKEKGDIPEGYSVSREKKERFSLILESASTNQTSMYLCASSPAGQVYEQYFGPGTRLTVT.

The genes are TRBV30 and TRBJ2-7, with D uncertain. CDR1 and CDR2 from the germline V gene are GTSNPN and SVGIG (reference sequence). Trimming took 1 base from V and 9 from J, leaving 10 bases between them. The CDR3 consists of 11 residues. The CDR3 is CAWSAPGGQYF. DNA for the CDR3: TGTGCCTGGAGTGCGCCTGGTGGGCAGTACTTC.

This sequence joins TRBV6-5 and TRBJ1-5; 7 positions agree with TRBD1. The junction had 10 bases not matched to a gene; V was cut back by 5 bases and J by 9 bases. Germline CDR1 is MNHEY and CDR2 is SVGAGI. The CDR3 consists of 14 residues. CDR3 in amino acids: CASSIGTAGGPQHF. In DNA, the CDR3 is TGTGCCAGCAGTATAGGGACAGCTGGGGGGCCCCAGCATTTT.

This clone was seen just once. The genes are TRBV2 and TRBJ1-6; D might be TRBD1 (6 bases). The V gene lost 4 bases and the J gene lost 15 bases, with 16 bases spanning the gap. The CDR3 contains 13 residues. Germline CDR1 reads SNHLY; CDR2 reads FYNNEI. The CDR3 sequence is CASSAGAPFLLHF. CDR3 DNA: TGTGCCAGCAGTGCAGGGGCCCCATTTCTCCTCCACTTT.

The V and J genes are TRBV6-1 and TRBJ2-5; TRBD1 aligns across 7 bases. V shed 3 bases and J 1 base; nucleotides not matched to a gene: 8. Germline V gene sequence: CDR1 MNHNS, CDR2 SASEGT. This CDR3 spans 16 amino acids. CDR3 sequence reads: CASSDKGDSFQETQYF. The CDR3 region has the DNA TGTGCCAGCAGTGACAAGGGGGACAGTTTCCAAGAGACCCAGTACTTC.

The chain has TRBV4-1 and TRBJ2-7, with no clear D. The CDR3 length is 15 residues. Germline CDR1 MGHRA, CDR2 YSYEKL. The V gene lost 0 bases and the J gene lost 2 bases, with 11 bases spanning the gap. The CDR3 sequence is CASSQDLPVPYEQYF. In DNA form, the CDR3 reads TGCGCCAGCAGCCAAGATCTACCGGTTCCCTACGAGCAGTACTTC.

The chain combines TRBV6-1 with TRBJ1-5; D is ambiguous. The V gene's germline CDR1 is MNHNS and CDR2 SASEGT. The CDR3 covers 12 residues. V was pared by 5 bases and J by 4 bases, with 6 bases between. The CDR3 region is CASSTLNQPQHF. CDR3 sequence (DNA): TGTGCCAGCAGTACACTAAATCAGCCCCAGCATTTT.

The V and J genes are TRBV6-5 and TRBJ2-7, with D maybe TRBD1 (6 bases). This CDR3 is built from 16 residues. Germline-derived CDR1 and CDR2 are MNHEY and SVGAGI. V was cut by 0 bases and J by 3 bases, with 15 bases left in between. As DNA, the CDR3 is TGTGCCAGCAGTTACTCGGCGCAGGGGCTGAACTACGAGCAGTACTTC. Translation: CASSYSAQGLNYEQYF.

Turning to this clone: The same CDR3 is also encoded by other DNA sequences in this sample. The V call is TRBV2, the J call TRBJ2-3; D uncertain. CDR1 is SNHLY and CDR2 is FYNNEI in the germline V gene. Trimming took off 2 bases at V and 3 bases at J, with 3 bases between the two ends. CDR3 size: 12 residues. The CDR3 DNA sequence: TGTGCCAGCAGTGAACTGACAGATACGCAGTATTTT. Translation gives CASSELTDTQYF.

The genes are TRBV7-8 and TRBJ2-7; 8 positions agree with TRBD1. The germline V gene encodes CDR1 SGHVS and CDR2 FQNEAQ. V shed 1 base, J shed 2 bases, and the junction held 4 bases outside the gene matches. CDR3 length: 15 residues. CDR3 DNA: TGTGCCAGCAGCTTAGGAGGGGACAGGACCTACGAGCAGTACTTC. This codes for CASSLGGDRTYEQYF.

CDR3 in DNA: TGCGCCAGCAGCCAAGATAACATCGTCGACTGGAGACAGGGCATAGTTCACGAGCAGTACTTC. Translation gives CASSQDNIVDWRQGIVHEQYF. V is TRBV4-1 and J is TRBJ2-7, with 7 bases lining up with TRBD1. The CDR3 has 21 residues. Germline values: CDR1 MGHRA, CDR2 YSYEKL. The ends lost 0 bases at V and 5 bases at J; junction bases unmatched: 25.

V gene TRBV6-1 combines with J gene TRBJ2-1; D is perhaps TRBD1 (6 bases). CDR3 size: 14 residues. Germline V lookup: CDR1 MNHNS, CDR2 SASEGT. Trimming took off 2 bases at V and 6 bases at J, with 11 bases between the two ends. Here the CDR3 DNA reads TGTGCCAGCAGTGAACGTCCAGGGGTCAATGAGCAGTTCTTC. It encodes CASSERPGVNEQFF.

The chain carries TRBV9 and TRBJ2-2; D is tentatively TRBD1 or TRBD2 (5 bases each). Trimming removed 3 bases at V and 3 bases at J, with 9 bases between. CDR1 and CDR2 from the germline V gene are SGDLS and YYNGEE. The CDR3 is 14 residues long. The CDR3 DNA sequence: TGTGCCAGCAGCGCGGGACCAGACACCGGGGAGCTGTTTTTT. It translates to CASSAGPDTGELFF.

For this clone: Other DNA sequences in the same sample also yield this CDR3. The chain combines TRBV28 with TRBJ2-1; the D gene could be TRBD1 or TRBD2 (5 bases each). The CDR3 covers 12 residues. Between the trimmed V and J ends, which lost 6 bases and 12 bases, there was a span of 15 bases. Germline V gene data show CDR1 as MDHEN and CDR2 as SYDVKM. DNA for the CDR3: TGTGCCAGCAGCCTCCCGGGGCTTGGGCAGTTCTTC. As protein: CASSLPGLGQFF.